This T cell receptor delta chain was sequenced for a study of gamma-delta T cells after stem cell transplantation. TCRdb re-called the RT-PCR reads through CATT. The sample comprises around 16,000 delta-chain clones, roughly 9% of which are singletons, and around 60% rests with the top ten. This clone has just a few counts. The TCRdb protein, from a much larger clone, departs from this DNA's translation at residue 10, likely by read error; the protein shown derives from the DNA. The clonotype originates from a human donor. It is not recorded whose cells these are; they may come from a transplant donor. Sequencing was performed on gamma-delta T cells.

CDR3 sequence: CALGSPRSSCWGNKLIF. CDR3 DNA sequence: TGCGCTCTTGGGTCGCCCCGTTCCTCGTGCTGGGGAAATAAACTCATCTTT. The rearrangement links TRDV1 to TRDJ1; D is possibly TRDD3 (6 bases). Germline CDR1 reads TSWWSYY; CDR2 reads QGS. This CDR3 spans 17 amino acids.